This TCR beta chain was captured in a study of control samples from healthy donors and cancer patients. Trimming removed 0 bases at V and 0 bases at J, with 7 bases between. Germline V gives CDR1 MNHNS, CDR2 SASEGT. There are 15 residues in the CDR3. TCRdb keeps only in-frame clones here, not all; method: immunoSEQ multiplex PCR. The sample includes 160,000 or so clones, roughly 93% of them seen just once. This receptor was taken from a man in his fifties or sixties in good health. The V call is TRBV6-1, the J call TRBJ2-3; maybe TRBD2 (5 bases). The sequencing input was blood. CDR3 nucleotide sequence: TGTGCCAGCAGTGAAGCGGCGGGTAGCACAGATACGCAGTATTTT. This gives the protein CASSEAAGSTDTQYF.